This record concerns one TCR beta chain sequence. Produced via immunoSEQ multiplex PCR; TCRdb's table is partial and in-frame only. The sample has over 65,000 clones, roughly nine tenths seen once; the top ten hold less than 10%. The sample belongs to a study of control samples from healthy donors and cancer patients. This CDR3 is built from 14 residues. Germline CDR1 reads SEHNR; CDR2 reads FQNEAQ (reference sequence). Losses at the gene ends were 6 bases for V and 3 bases for J; bases not matched to a gene: 2. Sample: PBMCs. The receptor was isolated from a woman aged 50 to 60 with colorectal cancer. The V and J genes are TRBV7-9 and TRBJ2-3, with 11 positions matching TRBD2. The CDR3 loop is CASSLAGGTDTQYF. The CDR3 DNA reads TGTGCCAGCAGTCTAGCGGGGGGTACAGATACGCAGTATTTT.